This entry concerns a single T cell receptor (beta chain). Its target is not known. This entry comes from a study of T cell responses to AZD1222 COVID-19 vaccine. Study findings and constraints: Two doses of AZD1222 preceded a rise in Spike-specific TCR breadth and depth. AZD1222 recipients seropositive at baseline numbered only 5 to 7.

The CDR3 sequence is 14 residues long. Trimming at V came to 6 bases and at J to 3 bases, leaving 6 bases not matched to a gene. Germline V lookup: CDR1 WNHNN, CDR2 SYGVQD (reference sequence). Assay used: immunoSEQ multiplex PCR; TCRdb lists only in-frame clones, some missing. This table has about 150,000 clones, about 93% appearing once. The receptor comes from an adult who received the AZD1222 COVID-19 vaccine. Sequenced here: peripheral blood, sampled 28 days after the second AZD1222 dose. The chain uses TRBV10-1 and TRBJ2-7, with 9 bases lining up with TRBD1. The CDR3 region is CASRSGTGIYEQYF. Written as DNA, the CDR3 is TGCGCCAGCAGGTCCGGGACAGGGATCTACGAGCAGTACTTC.